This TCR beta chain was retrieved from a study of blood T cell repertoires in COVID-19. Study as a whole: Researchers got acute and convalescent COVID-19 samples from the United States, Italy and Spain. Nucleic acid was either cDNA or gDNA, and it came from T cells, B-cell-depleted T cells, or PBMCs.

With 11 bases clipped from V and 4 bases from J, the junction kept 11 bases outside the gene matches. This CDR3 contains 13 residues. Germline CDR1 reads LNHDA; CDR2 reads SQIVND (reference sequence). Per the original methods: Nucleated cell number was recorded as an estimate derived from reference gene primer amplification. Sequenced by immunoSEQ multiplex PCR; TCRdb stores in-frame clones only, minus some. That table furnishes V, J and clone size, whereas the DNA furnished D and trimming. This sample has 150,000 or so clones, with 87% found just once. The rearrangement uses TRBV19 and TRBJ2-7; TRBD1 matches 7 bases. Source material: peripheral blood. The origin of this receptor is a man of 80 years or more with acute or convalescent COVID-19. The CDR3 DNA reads TGTGCCTGCTCCGGGACAGAAGTTTACGAGCAGTACTTC. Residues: CACSGTEVYEQYF.